Included here is one TCR beta chain sequence, with context. The CDR3 totals 15 residues. V was trimmed by 1 base and J by 0 bases, leaving 7 bases between them. Germline V gene lookup returns CDR1 SGHNT and CDR2 YYREEE (reference sequence). These data belong to a study of OX40 agonist ivuxolimab in advanced cancers. Clones were read by immunoSEQ multiplex PCR, and TCRdb kept only the in-frame ones, dropping some. Counted here are more than 60,000 clones, around 89% occurring once; the ten biggest clones make up roughly an eighth. This TCR came from an adult with an advanced solid tumor such as melanoma, head and neck, liver or kidney cancer. The rearrangement links TRBV5-4 to TRBJ2-2; maybe TRBD1 (6 bases). The sequencing used CD4+ or CD8+ T cells sorted from blood, collected in a trial of the OX40 agonist ivuxolimab. The CDR3 DNA is TGTGCCAGCAGCTTGTACAGGGCGAACACCGGGGAGCTGTTTTTT. Protein: CASSLYRANTGELFF.